This T cell receptor beta chain was captured by sequencing in a study of blood T cell repertoires in COVID-19. At the level of the study: Spain, Italy and the United States supplied samples that represented acute and convalescent COVID-19. T cells, B-cell-depleted T cells, or PBMCs supplied cDNA or gDNA.

Germline V gene sequence: CDR1 KGHSH, CDR2 LQKENI. The CDR3 extends over 16 amino acids. V gave up 5 bases and J gave up 1 base; unmatched junction bases: 4. Authors' analysis steps: Cell counts per sample came from amplifying reference gene primers. Sequencing used immunoSEQ multiplex PCR; TCRdb keeps in-frame clones, though not all of them. V and J calls and clone size are given by that table; D and trimming were obtained from the DNA. The data show around 220,000 clones, more than 75% seen once. V is TRBV18 and J is TRBJ2-1; 11 bases align to TRBD1. This TCR was recovered from a man aged 35-49 years with active or convalescent COVID-19. Sequencing was done on a sample of peripheral blood. The CDR3 is CASSMDRGRSYNEQFF. In DNA form, the CDR3 reads TGTGCCAGCTCAATGGACAGGGGGCGGTCCTACAATGAGCAGTTCTTC.